This entry is about one T cell receptor (beta chain). It was with 60 Vbeta and 13 Jbeta primers that the PCR ran. Sequenced by immunoSEQ multiplex PCR; TCRdb stores in-frame clones only, minus some. The profile shows 110,000 or so clones, roughly 80% of them singletons. The source of the sample is a study of cytomegalovirus exposure and HLA in healthy donors. The sequenced sample consisted of PBMCs. The source of this sequence is a man aged 25-45 years in good health and CMV-seropositive.

CDR3 in DNA: TGTGCCAGCAGCACAGGGACCGGGGAGCTGTTTTTT. This sequence encodes CASSTGTGELFF. The V gene is TRBV25-1, the J gene TRBJ2-2; D is possibly TRBD1 (6 bases). The CDR3 is made up of 12 amino acids. CDR1 and CDR2 (germline): MGHDK, SYGVNS. V lost 6 bases and J 5 bases, leaving 7 bases between the germline ends.